The 22 T cell receptor beta chains below were found in one sample sequenced in a study of siplizumab effects on memory and regulatory T cells. Data came from immunoSEQ multiplex PCR; TCRdb stores just in-frame clones and leaves some out. This sample carries 85,000 to 95,000 clones, 90% to 95% of them seen once, and the ten largest clones take less than 0.4%. The sample comprised non-Treg CD4+ T cells sorted from blood. All receptors derive from a human donor in good health.

The chain is built from TRBV9 and TRBJ2-2, with TRBD2 identical over 7 bases. Germline CDR1 and CDR2: SGDLS and YYNGEE. V dropped 0 bases and J dropped 6; count of bases not matched to a gene: 8. The CDR3 sequence is 16 residues long. CDR3: CASSVAPAGVSGELFF. The CDR3 DNA reads TGTGCCAGCAGCGTAGCTCCGGCGGGAGTATCCGGGGAGCTGTTTTTT.

The genes are TRBV6-1 and TRBJ2-7; tentative D call: TRBD1 (6 bases). The CDR3 runs to 15 residues. Germline V gives CDR1 MNHNS, CDR2 SASEGT. The V and J ends lost 6 bases and 2 bases respectively, with 17 bases between them. The CDR3: CASSRSTGLPYEQYF. CDR3 DNA: TGTGCCAGCAGCCGGTCGACAGGACTTCCCTACGAGCAGTACTTC.

The V gene is TRBV30, the J gene TRBJ2-5; 8 bases match TRBD2. This CDR3 has 10 residues. Germline V gene lookup returns CDR1 GTSNPN and CDR2 SVGIG (reference sequence). DNA of the CDR3: TGTGCGCGGGGGGAAGAGACCCAGTACTTC. Translation: CARGEETQYF.

The chain combines TRBV6-6 with TRBJ1-1; TRBD1 matches 7 bases. With V trimmed by 4 bases and J by 2 bases, 4 bases remained unmatched. This CDR3 has 14 amino acids. Per the germline V gene, CDR1 is MNHNY and CDR2 is SVGAGI (reference sequence). The chain's CDR3 is CASSWGQSNTEAFF. The CDR3 DNA sequence: TGTGCCAGCAGTTGGGGACAGAGTAACACTGAAGCTTTCTTT.

The V and J genes are TRBV19 and TRBJ2-2; D is undetermined. The germline gives CDR1 LNHDA, CDR2 SQIVND (reference sequence). V shed 0 bases and J shed 0 bases, with 2 bases lying between them. The CDR3 covers 14 residues. DNA for the CDR3: TGTGCCAGTAGTATAGATCCGAACACCGGGGAGCTGTTTTTT. This sequence encodes CASSIDPNTGELFF.

The V call is TRBV27, the J call TRBJ2-3, with D tentatively TRBD1 (5 bases). CDR3 length: 16 amino acids. Trimming shortened V by 1 base and J by 7 bases, and 18 bases separated the two germline ends. The V gene's germline CDR1 is MNHEY and CDR2 SMNVEV (reference sequence). The CDR3, as DNA: TGTGCCAGCAGTTTATATTGGAACACTGGGGCTAATACGCAGTATTTT. Translated: CASSLYWNTGANTQYF.

This chain connects TRBV5-1 to TRBJ2-7; TRBD2 agrees at 10 bases. This CDR3 has 15 amino acids. Trimming cost V 4 bases and J 3 bases; bases outside gene matches: 7. From germline, CDR1 is SGHRS and CDR2 YFSETQ. CDR3 sequence (DNA): TGCGCCAGCAGCACATCTAGCGGGAGAATCTACGAGCAGTACTTC. This gives the protein CASSTSSGRIYEQYF.

The chain has TRBV9 and TRBJ2-1; D not certain. The CDR3 totals 13 residues. Trimming stripped 0 bases from V and 9 bases from J, with 10 bases between. Germline V lookup: CDR1 SGDLS, CDR2 YYNGEE. The CDR3 protein is CASSVDGAVEQFF. In nucleotides, the CDR3 is TGTGCCAGCAGCGTAGACGGAGCCGTTGAGCAGTTCTTC.

This clone was found once. V usage is TRBV5-4 and J usage is TRBJ2-2, with D maybe TRBD2 (6 bases). Per germline, CDR1 SGHNT and CDR2 YYREEE (reference sequence). V lost 9 bases to trimming and J lost 3 bases, with 12 bases between them. The CDR3 runs to 13 residues. DNA for the CDR3: TGTGCCACCGCGGGAACGGACACCGGGGAGCTGTTTTTT. It specifies CATAGTDTGELFF.

The chain's CDR3 is CASSRAGPRGYTF. The CDR3, as DNA: TGTGCCAGCAGCCGCGCAGGGCCGAGAGGCTACACCTTC. The chain uses TRBV5-6 and TRBJ1-2; possible D gene TRBD1, 5 bases. CDR1 is SGHDT and CDR2 is YYEEEE in the germline V gene. This CDR3 region has 13 residues. V dropped 4 bases and J dropped 8 bases, with 15 bases sitting between them.

This clone was recorded once. This chain links TRBV5-4 with TRBJ2-7; D is unclear. The CDR3 totals 13 residues. Trimming pared 5 bases from V and 5 bases from J, leaving 14 bases between. Germline V gene sequence: CDR1 SGHNT, CDR2 YYREEE (reference sequence). The CDR3, as DNA: TGTGCCAGCAGGCCATTCGGGTCCCACGAGCAGTACTTC. Residues: CASRPFGSHEQYF.

The rearrangement uses TRBV5-1 and TRBJ1-6; D might be TRBD1 (5 bases). The germline gives CDR1 SGHRS, CDR2 YFSETQ. This CDR3 contains 14 residues. The V end lost 7 bases, the J end lost 7 bases, and 15 bases lay between the germline ends. The CDR3 DNA sequence: TGCGCCAGCGGGGAACCCGACAGAAATTCACCCCTCCACTTT. Its translation is CASGEPDRNSPLHF.

This chain joins TRBV6-1 and TRBJ1-2, with 8 nucleotides matching TRBD1. The germline V gene encodes CDR1 MNHNS and CDR2 SASEGT. This CDR3 comprises 15 residues. The ends lost 7 bases at V and 3 bases at J; junction bases unmatched: 10. The CDR3 region has the DNA TGTGCCAGCATCAAACCAGGACAGGGCCACTATGGCTACACCTTC. This sequence encodes CASIKPGQGHYGYTF.

This chain links TRBV7-9 with TRBJ2-7, with TRBD1 identical over 9 bases. Germline V gene lookup returns CDR1 SEHNR and CDR2 FQNEAQ (reference sequence). V lost 3 bases to trimming and J lost 2 bases; unmatched junction nucleotides: 5. The CDR3 has 15 amino acids. CDR3 nucleotide sequence: TGTGCCAGCAGCTTTCAACAGGGGGCCCCCTACGAGCAGTACTTC. Its protein is CASSFQQGAPYEQYF.

The chain's CDR3 is CASSPTVQGNYGYTF. CDR3 DNA sequence: TGTGCCAGCAGCCCAACTGTACAGGGGAACTATGGCTACACCTTC. V usage is TRBV2 and J usage is TRBJ1-2; 7 bases fit TRBD1. With 6 bases clipped from V and 2 bases from J, the junction kept 9 bases outside the gene matches. This CDR3 has 15 residues. CDR1 is SNHLY, CDR2 FYNNEI, per germline.

V gene TRBV5-6 combines with J gene TRBJ2-5; no firm D call. The CDR3 extends over 14 amino acids. V lost 4 bases to trimming and J lost 2 bases, with 12 bases between them. Germline V gene lookup returns CDR1 SGHDT and CDR2 YYEEEE. DNA for the CDR3: TGTGCCAGCAGCCCCCCTGCGAGACAAGAGACCCAGTACTTC. This sequence encodes CASSPPARQETQYF.

V usage is TRBV11-2 and J usage is TRBJ1-3; D is unresolved. Germline lookup yields CDR1 SGHAT and CDR2 FQNNGV. The CDR3 extends over 13 amino acids. V was trimmed by 4 bases and J by 1 base, leaving 5 bases between them. CDR3 sequence (DNA): TGTGCCAGCAGCTCCGAATCTGGAAACACCATATATTTT. Its protein product is CASSSESGNTIYF.

The rearrangement links TRBV14 to TRBJ1-3; 9 bases fit TRBD1. Germline V lookup: CDR1 SGHDN, CDR2 FVKESK. The V gene end was trimmed by 3 bases and the J gene end by 0 bases; junction bases not matched to a gene: 6. This CDR3 is built from 17 residues. CDR3 region: CASSHRTGVSSGNTIYF. The CDR3 nucleotides read TGTGCCAGCAGCCATCGGACAGGGGTTAGCTCTGGAAACACCATATATTTT.

This sequence joins TRBV12-5 and TRBJ2-1, with 10 nucleotides matching TRBD2. After removal of 5 bases from V and 4 bases from J, the junction contained 8 bases not matched to a gene. Per germline, CDR1 LGHNT and CDR2 FRNRAP. The CDR3 sequence is 16 residues long. The chain's CDR3 is CASGATSSGSYNEQFF. DNA of the CDR3: TGTGCTAGTGGTGCCACTTCTAGCGGGAGTTACAATGAGCAGTTCTTC.

This chain joins TRBV19 and TRBJ1-1; 8 bases map to TRBD1. Germline V lookup: CDR1 LNHDA, CDR2 SQIVND (reference sequence). The CDR3 length is 14 residues. V gave up 5 bases and J gave up 4 bases; unmatched junction bases: 6. The CDR3: CASSAGQVGTEAFF. The CDR3 nucleotides read TGTGCCAGTAGTGCGGGACAGGTTGGCACTGAAGCTTTCTTT.

This clone was seen only once. This sequence joins TRBV7-9 and TRBJ2-1, with 8 bases identical to TRBD2. Germline V gives CDR1 SEHNR, CDR2 FQNEAQ (reference sequence). The CDR3 has 15 residues. V dropped 1 base and J dropped 8; count of bases not matched to a gene: 7. The CDR3 DNA sequence: TGTGCCAGCAGCTTAGTCCGGGAGGGCTGGGATGAGCAGTTCTTC. Its protein is CASSLVREGWDEQFF.

V and J are TRBV6-5 and TRBJ2-5; perhaps D is TRBD1 or TRBD2 (6 bases each). The length of the CDR3 is 14 residues. Germline CDR1 reads MNHEY; CDR2 reads SVGAGI. Trimming shortened V by 5 bases and J by 4 bases, and 14 bases separated the two germline ends. The CDR3 is CASSPRGGGETQYF. The CDR3 DNA is TGTGCCAGCAGTCCCCGTGGAGGGGGAGAGACCCAGTACTTC.